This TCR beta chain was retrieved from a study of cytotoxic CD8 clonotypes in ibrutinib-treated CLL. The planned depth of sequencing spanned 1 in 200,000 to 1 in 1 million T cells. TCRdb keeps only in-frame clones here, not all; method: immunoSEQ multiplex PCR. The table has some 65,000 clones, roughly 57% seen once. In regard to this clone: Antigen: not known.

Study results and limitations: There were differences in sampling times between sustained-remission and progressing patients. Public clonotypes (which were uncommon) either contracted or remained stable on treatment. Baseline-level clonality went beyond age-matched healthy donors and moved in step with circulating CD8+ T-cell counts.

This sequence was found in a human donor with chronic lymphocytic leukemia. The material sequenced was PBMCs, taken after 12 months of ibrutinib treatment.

The chain's CDR3 is CASSPLHAYEQYF. The DNA for the CDR3 is TGTGCCAGCTCACCACTCCACGCCTACGAGCAGTACTTC. The rearrangement links TRBV18 to TRBJ2-7; D is unresolved. V dropped 1 base and J dropped 2 bases, with 6 bases sitting between them. The CDR3 runs 13 residues. Germline-derived CDR1 and CDR2 are KGHSH and LQKENI.